The 24 T cell receptor beta chains reported below all come from one sample, sequenced in a study of cytomegalovirus exposure and HLA in healthy donors. PCR amplification relied on 60 Vbeta primers (plus 13 Jbeta primers). The method was immunoSEQ multiplex PCR; TCRdb's version includes in-frame clones alone and lacks a portion of them. The data contain around 160,000 clones, 78% of them seen just once; the ten biggest clones take up less than 3.5%. The sequenced sample was PBMCs. These receptors were collected from a man in his forties in good health and CMV-seropositive.

V gene TRBV15 combines with J gene TRBJ2-7; weak D call: TRBD1 (5 bases). The CDR3 has 16 amino acids. Per germline, CDR1 LNHNV and CDR2 YYDKDF (reference sequence). Trimming took off 5 bases at V and 6 bases at J, with 23 bases between the two ends. CDR3 sequence (DNA): TGTGCCACCAGCGCCCGCGGACATCCGGCCCTTGGCGAGCAGTACTTC. Protein sequence: CATSARGHPALGEQYF.

This sequence joins TRBV7-9 and TRBJ2-7; D call uncertain. This CDR3 region has 11 residues. Germline CDR1 and CDR2: SEHNR and FQNEAQ (reference sequence). Deletions cut 6 bases from V and 3 bases from J, with 6 bases between. CDR3 region: CASSRNYEQYF. The CDR3 coding sequence is TGTGCCAGCAGTCGTAACTACGAGCAGTACTTC.

The genes are TRBV9 and TRBJ2-3, with 7 bases lining up with TRBD1. Germline assignment: CDR1 SGDLS and CDR2 YYNGEE. V was pared by 0 bases and J by 1 base, with 2 bases of the junction left unmatched. This CDR3 is built from 15 residues. The CDR3 loop reads CASSVGQGGTDTQYF. The CDR3 DNA is TGTGCCAGCAGCGTAGGACAGGGAGGCACAGATACGCAGTATTTT.

About this clone itself: The same CDR3 can be traced to other DNA sequences in this sample. V and J are TRBV5-1 and TRBJ2-3; D remains unclear. Per germline, CDR1 SGHRS and CDR2 YFSETQ. With 0 bases removed from V and 0 bases from J, the gap between germline ends came to 5 bases. CDR3 size: 14 residues. In DNA form, the CDR3 reads TGCGCCAGCAGCTTGGCAGAAAGCACAGATACGCAGTATTTT. It codes for CASSLAESTDTQYF.

V gene TRBV28 combines with J gene TRBJ2-3; TRBD2 matches at 9 bases. The ends lost 2 bases at V and 4 bases at J; junction bases unmatched: 4. This CDR3 contains 15 residues. Per germline, CDR1 MDHEN and CDR2 SYDVKM. The CDR3 coding sequence is TGTGCCAGCAGTTTAATGCGGGAGGGCCCAGATACGCAGTATTTT. This encodes CASSLMREGPDTQYF. Complete variable domain (other parts from reference TRBV28 and TRBJ2-3): DVKVTQSSRYLVKRTGEKVFLECVQDMDHENMFWYRQDPGLGLRLIYFSYDVKMKEKGDIPEGYSVSREKKERFSLILESASTNQTSMYLCASSLMREGPDTQYFGPGTRLTVL.

V and J are TRBV7-9 and TRBJ2-7, with 12 bases aligning to TRBD2. V lost 3 bases and J lost 6; bases outside the gene matches: 9. This CDR3 contains 16 residues. Germline V gene data show CDR1 as SEHNR and CDR2 as FQNEAQ (reference sequence). CDR3 bases: TGTGCCAGCAGCTTGTCTAGCGGGAGGGCCGGGGTCGAGCAGTACTTC. Translated: CASSLSSGRAGVEQYF.

On this clone: The sample has other DNA sequences that encode this CDR3 too. The chain has TRBV25-1 and TRBJ1-5; 10 nucleotides line up with TRBD1. Germline trimming cut 6 bases from V and 2 bases from J; bases unmatched to any gene: 1. The CDR3 is made up of 14 amino acids. Looked up from germline, CDR1 is MGHDK and CDR2 is SYGVNS. The CDR3 spells CASRGTGGNQPQHF. The CDR3 bases are TGTGCCAGCAGGGGGACAGGGGGCAATCAGCCCCAGCATTTT.

The chain couples TRBV6-5 to TRBJ1-2; D unclear. The CDR3 spans 12 residues. Germline loops: CDR1 MNHEY, CDR2 SVGAGI. Trimming cost V 4 bases and J 8 bases, with 11 bases left between them. CDR3 amino acids: CASSFDATGYTF. DNA of the CDR3: TGTGCCAGCAGTTTTGACGCGACAGGCTACACCTTC.

The chain combines TRBV19 with TRBJ2-7; 9 bases line up with TRBD2. With V trimmed by 5 bases and J by 7 bases, 9 bases remained unmatched. There are 14 residues in the CDR3. Looked up from germline, CDR1 is LNHDA and CDR2 is SQIVND (reference sequence). CDR3 bases: TGTGCCAGTAGTCTGGCGGGAGGGCCGAAAGAGCAGTACTTC. Translation: CASSLAGGPKEQYF.

The J gene is TRBJ1-2, the V gene TRBV14; a weak D match, TRBD1 (6 bases). This CDR3 is built from 13 residues. CDR1 SGHDN and CDR2 FVKESK come from the germline V gene. V lost 0 bases and J lost 8, with 10 bases in between. The CDR3 sequence is CASSQDLRGGYTF. In DNA form, the CDR3 reads TGTGCCAGCAGCCAAGATCTGAGGGGGGGCTACACCTTC.

The chain carries TRBV28 and TRBJ2-5; D is possibly TRBD1 (5 bases). The ends were cut back, 7 bases at V and 0 bases at J, with 9 bases in the middle. Germline V gene sequence: CDR1 MDHEN, CDR2 SYDVKM. The CDR3 covers 13 residues. CDR3 sequence (DNA): TGTGCCAGCACAAGGGGCGACCAAGAGACCCAGTACTTC. This codes for CASTRGDQETQYF. Combining the CDR3 with reference TRBV28 and TRBJ2-5 gives the whole variable domain DVKVTQSSRYLVKRTGEKVFLECVQDMDHENMFWYRQDPGLGLRLIYFSYDVKMKEKGDIPEGYSVSREKKERFSLILESASTNQTSMYLCASTRGDQETQYFGPGTRLLVL.

V usage is TRBV30 and J usage is TRBJ1-2; 10 nucleotides line up with TRBD1. The CDR3 is made up of 15 amino acids. V dropped 4 bases and J dropped 2; count of bases not matched to a gene: 7. CDR1 and CDR2 from the germline V gene are GTSNPN and SVGIG (reference sequence). The DNA of the CDR3 is TGTGCCTGGACGACCCCGGGACAGGGGAACTATGGCTACACCTTC. This codes for CAWTTPGQGNYGYTF.

V gene TRBV28 combines with J gene TRBJ1-2, with D perhaps matching TRBD1 (5 bases). Trimming stripped 4 bases from V and 2 bases from J, with 11 bases between. The CDR3 contains 14 residues. Germline CDR1 reads MDHEN; CDR2 reads SYDVKM. The DNA of the CDR3 is TGTGCCAGCAGTTCAGGGTTGATGAACTATGGCTACACCTTC. This gives the protein CASSSGLMNYGYTF.

The J gene is TRBJ2-7, the V gene TRBV4-1; TRBD2 agrees at 9 bases. CDR3 length: 17 amino acids. Germline values: CDR1 MGHRA, CDR2 YSYEKL. The V gene end was trimmed by 4 bases and the J gene end by 4 bases; junction bases not matched to a gene: 14. CDR3 residues: CASSRQGAGGETYEQYF. The CDR3 coding sequence is TGCGCCAGCAGCCGACAAGGGGCGGGAGGGGAGACTTACGAGCAGTACTTC.

V and J are TRBV7-9 and TRBJ2-5; 7 bases are shared with TRBD1. V dropped 1 base and J dropped 5; count of bases not matched to a gene: 7. The CDR3 is 15 amino acids. Germline V gene sequence: CDR1 SEHNR, CDR2 FQNEAQ (reference sequence). The CDR3 coding sequence is TGTGCCAGCAGCTTAGATGGCAGGGGGTGGGAGACCCAGTACTTC. This encodes CASSLDGRGWETQYF.

This chain connects TRBV21-1 to TRBJ1-5; TRBD1 was called by the table and not checked on the DNA. TRBV21-1 is a pseudogene locus. The CDR3 is 16 residues long. The CDR3 sequence: CASSMLTRDRGQPQHF. The CDR3 region has the DNA TGTGCCAGCAGCATGCTCACCAGGGACAGGGGGCAGCCCCAGCATTTT.

J is TRBJ1-2 and V is TRBV29-1, with TRBD1 matching over 7 bases. The CDR3 totals 13 residues. Germline V gene data show CDR1 as SQVTM and CDR2 as ANQGSEA. Germline trimming cut 7 bases from V and 0 bases from J; bases unmatched to any gene: 5. This CDR3 is CSARQGSNYGYTF. The CDR3 DNA reads as TGCAGCGCCCGACAGGGTTCTAACTATGGCTACACCTTC. Drawing the rest from reference TRBV29-1 and TRBJ1-2, the complete variable domain is SAVISQKPSRDICQRGTSLTIQCQVDSQVTMMFWYRQQPGQSLTLIATANQGSEATYESGFVIDKFPISRPNLTFSTLTVSNMSPEDSSIYLCSARQGSNYGYTFGSGTRLTVV.

The CDR3 region has the DNA TGTGCCAGCAGCGGAGGGGAGTTGCGCGGGACCTATAACACCGGGGAGCTGTTTTTT. Its protein is CASSGGELRGTYNTGELFF. The chain employs TRBV9 and TRBJ2-2; weak D call: TRBD2 (6 bases). CDR3 length: 19 residues. Germline loops: CDR1 SGDLS, CDR2 YYNGEE. With 3 bases removed from V and 2 bases from J, the gap between germline ends came to 23 bases. Filled out from reference TRBV9 and TRBJ2-2, the complete variable domain reads DSGVTQTPKHLITATGQRVTLRCSPRSGDLSVYWYQQSLDQGLQFLIQYYNGEERAKGNILERFSAQQFPDLHSELNLSSLELGDSALYFCASSGGELRGTYNTGELFFGEGSRLTVL.

The table lists this clone with a count of one. This sequence joins TRBV5-3 and TRBJ1-4, with D possibly being TRBD1 (6 bases). Being an ORF, TRBV5-3 has a function that is uncertain. Trimming shortened V by 4 bases and J by 3 bases, and 19 bases separated the two germline ends. The CDR3 is 17 amino acids. The DNA of the CDR3 is TGTGCCAGAAGCAAGAACATCCAGGGGACCCCTAATGAAAAACTGTTTTTT. This translates into CARSKNIQGTPNEKLFF.

The rearrangement joins TRBV15 to TRBJ1-2, with D unresolved. V was cut by 0 bases and J by 5 bases, with 10 bases left in between. The CDR3 is 14 amino acids. CDR1 LNHNV and CDR2 YYDKDF come from the germline V gene (reference sequence). CDR3 bases: TGTGCCACCAGCAGAGATGGCAGAGGATATGGCTACACCTTC. Protein product: CATSRDGRGYGYTF.

This clone has just one count. The rearrangement uses TRBV15 and TRBJ1-3; TRBD1 might be the D (6 bases). V shed 4 bases and J shed 0 bases, with 10 bases lying between them. This CDR3 has 15 amino acids. Germline lookup yields CDR1 LNHNV and CDR2 YYDKDF (reference sequence). The CDR3 coding sequence is TGTGCCACCAGCAAAGACAGGTTCTCTGGAAACACCATATATTTT. This translates into CATSKDRFSGNTIYF.

The CDR3, as DNA: TGTGCCAGTAGTACCCCTTCGACAGGGAAACAGCCCCAGCATTTT. It codes for CASSTPSTGKQPQHF. V is TRBV19 and J is TRBJ1-5; 7 bases line up with TRBD1. The CDR3 consists of 15 residues. Germline V gene lookup returns CDR1 LNHDA and CDR2 SQIVND (reference sequence). Trimming took 4 bases from V and 7 from J; bases not matched to a gene: 10.

The chain combines TRBV5-1 with TRBJ1-1, with D perhaps matching TRBD1 (6 bases). The CDR3 covers 16 residues. CDR1 SGHRS and CDR2 YFSETQ come from the germline V gene. The V gene lost 0 bases and the J gene lost 3 bases, with 15 bases spanning the gap. CDR3 loop: CASSLVSGRGYTEAFF. The CDR3 DNA is TGCGCCAGCAGCTTGGTATCGGGGAGGGGGTACACTGAAGCTTTCTTT.

This sequence joins TRBV7-2 and TRBJ2-5; 8 nucleotides line up with TRBD2. This CDR3 region has 17 residues. Germline-derived CDR1 and CDR2 are SGHTA and FQGNSA. After removal of 3 bases from V and 2 bases from J, the junction contained 11 bases not matched to a gene. The DNA of the CDR3 is TGTGCCAGCAGCTTGGGGTCCCTTAGCGGGGCACAAGAGACCCAGTACTTC. This gives the protein CASSLGSLSGAQETQYF.